This passage covers 28 T cell receptor beta chains from one sample sequenced in a study of cytomegalovirus exposure and HLA in healthy donors. The PCR used 60 Vbeta and 13 Jbeta primers. Repertoires were generated with immunoSEQ multiplex PCR, while TCRdb's copy carries only in-frame clones and drops some. The sample carries roughly 100,000 clones, approximately 80% recorded once. The sequenced material came from PBMCs. These receptors were taken from a man between 60 and 75 years old in good health and CMV-seronegative.

This chain links TRBV7-2 with TRBJ2-3; tentative D call: TRBD2 (5 bases). Germline V lookup: CDR1 SGHTA, CDR2 FQGNSA. The CDR3 consists of 14 residues. Between the trimmed V and J ends, which lost 5 bases and 2 bases, there was a span of 11 bases. CDR3 region: CASSRGFNTDTQYF. In DNA form, the CDR3 reads TGTGCCAGCAGCCGAGGGTTCAACACAGATACGCAGTATTTT. Drawing the rest from reference TRBV7-2 and TRBJ2-3, the complete variable domain is GAGVSQSPSNKVTEKGKDVELRCDPISGHTALYWYRQSLGQGLEFLIYFQGNSAPDKSGLPSDRFSAERTGGSVSTLTIQRTQQEDSAVYLCASSRGFNTDTQYFGPGTRLTVL.

The rearrangement joins TRBV25-1 to TRBJ1-4, with 7 nucleotides matching TRBD1. V lost 4 bases to trimming and J lost 6 bases; unmatched junction nucleotides: 14. The V gene's germline CDR1 is MGHDK and CDR2 SYGVNS. There are 17 residues in the CDR3. The chain's CDR3 is CASSVAGAGGWDEKLFF. The CDR3 DNA sequence: TGTGCCAGCAGTGTAGCCGGAGCAGGGGGTTGGGATGAAAAACTGTTTTTT.

The chain joins TRBV30 to TRBJ1-2; 7 bases map to TRBD1. J was trimmed by 8 bases and V by 0 bases; bases with no gene match: 6. CDR3 length: 13 residues. Germline V gives CDR1 GTSNPN, CDR2 SVGIG (reference sequence). CDR3 in amino acids: CAWSVRQGVGYTF. The CDR3 DNA follows: TGTGCCTGGAGTGTTCGACAGGGAGTAGGCTACACCTTC. The variable domain in full, with the rest retrieved from reference TRBV30 and TRBJ1-2, is SQTIHQWPATLVQPVGSPLSLECTVEGTSNPNLYWYRQAAGRGLQLLFYSVGIGQISSEVPQNLSASRPQDRQFILSSKKLLLSDSGFYLCAWSVRQGVGYTFGSGTRLTVV.

This sequence joins TRBV19 and TRBJ1-6; 7 bases align to TRBD1. Germline assignment: CDR1 LNHDA and CDR2 SQIVND (reference sequence). This CDR3 spans 14 amino acids. The junction had 9 bases not matched to a gene; V was cut back by 4 bases and J by 12 bases. The CDR3 bases are TGTGCCAGTAGTAGAGGACAGCCAGGGGGACCCCTCCACTTT. As protein: CASSRGQPGGPLHF.

This clone has more than one count but fewer than ten. V is TRBV6-7 and J is TRBJ1-3; no clear D gene. TRBV6-7 is marked as an open reading frame, function uncertain. Trimming took off 7 bases at V and 8 bases at J, with 6 bases between the two ends. The length of the CDR3 is 10 residues. CDR3 in amino acids: CASMRDTIYF. The CDR3 DNA reads TGTGCCAGCATGCGAGACACCATATATTTT.

This sequence joins TRBV5-6 and TRBJ1-3, with D perhaps TRBD1 (5 bases). The CDR3 sequence is 16 residues long. From germline, CDR1 is SGHDT and CDR2 YYEEEE. V lost 0 bases to trimming and J lost 1 base, with 11 bases between them. CDR3 in amino acids: CASSLGGWSSGNTIYF. The DNA for the CDR3 is TGTGCCAGCAGCTTGGGGGGCTGGAGTTCTGGAAACACCATATATTTT.

This chain connects TRBV4-3 to TRBJ2-1; 12 bases match TRBD2. Unmatched junction bases numbered 4, after V lost 4 bases and J lost 0 bases. CDR1 is LGHNA, CDR2 YSLEER, per germline. The length of the CDR3 is 17 residues. CDR3 in DNA: TGCGCCAGCAGCCCCGGACTAGCGGGGAGCTCCTACAATGAGCAGTTCTTC. It codes for CASSPGLAGSSYNEQFF.

This clone has more than one count but fewer than ten. This CDR3 is CASSSRVVGTEAFF. The DNA of the CDR3 is TGTGCCAGCAGCTCCAGGGTGGTGGGCACTGAAGCTTTCTTT. J is TRBJ1-1 and V is TRBV7-2; tentatively, D is TRBD1 (5 bases). V lost 4 bases to trimming and J lost 4 bases, with 13 bases between them. The CDR3 totals 14 residues. The germline V gene encodes CDR1 SGHTA and CDR2 FQGNSA.

This rearrangement joins TRBV9 to TRBJ2-3; D may be TRBD2 (6 bases). This CDR3 is 13 amino acids long. V lost 0 bases, J lost 7 bases, and 9 bases lay in between. Per the germline V gene, CDR1 is SGDLS and CDR2 is YYNGEE. CDR3: CASSVAGSYTQYF. The DNA of the CDR3 is TGTGCCAGCAGCGTAGCCGGGAGCTATACGCAGTATTTT.

The gene calls are TRBV7-9 and TRBJ1-2; 7 bases line up with TRBD1. CDR3 length: 15 amino acids. Losses at the gene ends were 5 bases for V and 4 bases for J; bases not matched to a gene: 10. From germline, CDR1 is SEHNR and CDR2 FQNEAQ (reference sequence). Here the CDR3 reads CASSPRDSGIYGYTF. CDR3 coding DNA: TGTGCCAGCAGCCCACGGGACAGCGGCATCTATGGCTACACCTTC.

V usage is TRBV6-1 and J usage is TRBJ1-1; TRBD1 is a possible D gene (5 bases). Germline-derived CDR1 and CDR2 are MNHNS and SASEGT. Trimming removed 3 bases from V and 6 bases from J, with 17 bases in between. The CDR3 is 15 amino acids. In nucleotides, the CDR3 is TGTGCCAGCAGTGAGGTTGGGGCGGCCTCGGCTGAAGCTTTCTTT. This translates into CASSEVGAASAEAFF.

The rearrangement joins TRBV6-6 to TRBJ2-3; 9 positions agree with TRBD2. Germline V CDR1 and CDR2: MNHNY, SVGAGI (reference sequence). The V and J ends lost 6 bases and 2 bases, in that order; junction bases with no gene match: 6. The CDR3 runs 15 residues. In DNA form, the CDR3 reads TGTGCCAGCAGACCCAGCGGGGGGATCACAGATACGCAGTATTTT. It is translated as CASRPSGGITDTQYF.

This clone was observed a handful of times. The chain employs TRBV5-8 and TRBJ1-6; no reliable D call. Germline V CDR1 and CDR2: SGHTS, YDEGEE. The CDR3 sequence is 15 residues long. The V gene lost 2 bases and the J gene lost 9 bases, with 15 bases spanning the gap. CDR3 amino acids: CASSFTGFARSPLHF. CDR3 DNA sequence: TGTGCCAGCAGCTTCACTGGTTTCGCCCGTTCACCCCTCCACTTT.

The genes are TRBV19 and TRBJ2-5, with D possibly being TRBD2 (5 bases). The CDR3 length is 14 residues. CDR1 is LNHDA and CDR2 is SQIVND in the germline V gene (reference sequence). Trimming shortened V by 2 bases and J by 5 bases, and 12 bases separated the two germline ends. CDR3 nucleotide sequence: TGTGCCAGTAGTATACGGACTGGAGTGGAGACCCAGTACTTC. It specifies CASSIRTGVETQYF.

The chain joins TRBV7-2 to TRBJ2-3; 14 bases align to TRBD2. Trimming at V came to 5 bases and at J to 4 bases, leaving 11 bases not matched to a gene. Germline V gene lookup returns CDR1 SGHTA and CDR2 FQGNSA. This CDR3 comprises 18 residues. In DNA form, the CDR3 reads TGTGCCAGCAGCCGACTTGGGCGGACTAGCGGGGGGCCAGATACGCAGTATTTT. Its protein is CASSRLGRTSGGPDTQYF.

The V and J genes are TRBV7-2 and TRBJ1-5; unclear D gene. The V and J ends lost 2 bases and 2 bases respectively, with 10 bases between them. The germline gives CDR1 SGHTA, CDR2 FQGNSA. This CDR3 region has 15 residues. This CDR3 reads CASSLSGVGNQPQHF. The CDR3 nucleotides read TGTGCCAGCAGCTTAAGCGGGGTAGGCAATCAGCCCCAGCATTTT.

J is TRBJ2-1 and V is TRBV5-1; 9 positions match TRBD2. The CDR3 is made up of 15 amino acids. Germline loops: CDR1 SGHRS, CDR2 YFSETQ. The V gene end was trimmed by 0 bases and the J gene end by 3 bases; junction bases not matched to a gene: 1. The chain's CDR3 is CASSLGLADYNEQFF. The CDR3 nucleotides read TGCGCCAGCAGCTTGGGACTAGCGGACTACAATGAGCAGTTCTTC.

The chain uses TRBV5-1 and TRBJ1-1; the D gene is possibly TRBD1 (6 bases). V was cut by 1 base and J by 0 bases, with 7 bases left in between. Germline CDR1 SGHRS, CDR2 YFSETQ. The CDR3 extends over 14 amino acids. Written as DNA, the CDR3 is TGCGCCAGCAGCTTGCAGGGGATGAACACTGAAGCTTTCTTT. As protein: CASSLQGMNTEAFF.

The chain has TRBV10-3 and TRBJ1-2, with 10 bases identical to TRBD1. With V trimmed by 6 bases and J by 5 bases, 6 bases remained unmatched. The CDR3 spans 14 residues. CDR1 ENHRY and CDR2 SYGVKD come from the germline V gene. CDR3: CAIRGQGGEYGYTF. In DNA, the CDR3 is TGTGCCATCAGAGGACAGGGGGGGGAGTATGGCTACACCTTC.

A note on this clone: Other DNA sequences of this sample code for an identical CDR3. V is TRBV5-1 and J is TRBJ2-3; 13 positions agree with TRBD2. The CDR3 has 17 amino acids. Germline V CDR1 and CDR2: SGHRS, YFSETQ. V lost 4 bases to trimming and J lost 2 bases; unmatched junction nucleotides: 7. The CDR3 region is CASSTSGLAGVTDTQYF. CDR3 bases: TGCGCCAGCAGCACCTCTGGACTAGCGGGGGTCACAGATACGCAGTATTTT.

This chain uses TRBV4-1 with TRBJ1-4; no clear D. This CDR3 contains 14 residues. Trimming shortened V by 0 bases and J by 4 bases, and 6 bases separated the two germline ends. CDR1 is MGHRA and CDR2 is YSYEKL in the germline V gene. CDR3 bases: TGCGCCAGCAGCCAAGATCCCGTTAATGAAAAACTGTTTTTT. Amino acid sequence: CASSQDPVNEKLFF.

This chain joins TRBV6-5 and TRBJ2-5; 7 bases are a match to TRBD1. Trimming removed 5 bases from V and 1 base from J; junction bases left unmatched: 4. Germline V gives CDR1 MNHEY, CDR2 SVGAGI. This CDR3 is built from 14 residues. The CDR3 sequence: CASSKGQIQETQYF. In nucleotides, the CDR3 is TGTGCCAGCAGTAAGGGACAGATCCAAGAGACCCAGTACTTC.

The chain couples TRBV5-1 to TRBJ2-3, with a possible D match to TRBD2 (6 bases). The CDR3 consists of 14 residues. The V gene's germline CDR1 is SGHRS and CDR2 YFSETQ. V gave up 6 bases and J gave up 6 bases, with 17 bases separating them. The CDR3 spells CASTATTGGDTQYF. In DNA, the CDR3 is TGCGCCAGCACCGCTACGACCGGAGGGGATACGCAGTATTTT.

Written as DNA, the CDR3 is TGTGCCAGCAGCTCCCACTACGAGCAGTACTTC. This encodes CASSSHYEQYF. The rearrangement uses TRBV7-2 and TRBJ2-7; D call uncertain. CDR3 length equals 11 residues. Germline CDR1 is SGHTA and CDR2 is FQGNSA. Trimming pared 4 bases from V and 3 bases from J, leaving 4 bases between.

The chain carries TRBV21-1 and TRBJ1-2; TRBD1, as called in the table, went unchecked against the DNA. TRBV21-1 is given as a pseudogene. The CDR3 spans 17 residues. In DNA form, the CDR3 reads TGTGCCAGCAGCACACTCCGCGGAAGCAGGGGGCTCCATGGCTACACCTTC. This translates into CASSTLRGSRGLHGYTF.

This chain links TRBV5-6 with TRBJ1-1; D remains ambiguous. This CDR3 spans 15 amino acids. The germline gives CDR1 SGHDT, CDR2 YYEEEE. Deletions cut 6 bases from V and 6 bases from J, with 21 bases between. CDR3 sequence: CASITWAQKNAEAFF. The CDR3 coding sequence is TGTGCCAGCATCACTTGGGCCCAGAAAAACGCTGAAGCTTTCTTT.

About this clone: Other DNA sequences in the same sample also yield this CDR3. The V and J genes are TRBV6-5 and TRBJ2-7; D is perhaps TRBD1 (6 bases). V was pared by 2 bases and J by 1 base, with 9 bases between. The length of the CDR3 is 14 residues. Germline CDR1 MNHEY, CDR2 SVGAGI. This CDR3 is CASSYLRGSYEQYF. The CDR3, as DNA: TGTGCCAGCAGTTACCTCAGGGGTTCCTACGAGCAGTACTTC.

This clone has just one count. The chain links TRBV6-1 to TRBJ2-3; 7 nucleotides agree with TRBD1. V trimming: 7 bases; J trimming: 1 base; junction bases outside the gene matches: 8. CDR1 and CDR2 (germline): MNHNS, SASEGT. This CDR3 has 15 residues. The CDR3 DNA sequence: TGTGCCAGCACCAGAGACAGGGTTGGCACAGATACGCAGTATTTT. The encoded protein is CASTRDRVGTDTQYF.